These 27 T cell receptor beta chains were all obtained from the same sample, sequenced in a study of cytomegalovirus exposure and HLA in healthy donors. It was with 60 Vbeta and 13 Jbeta primers that the PCR ran. The repertoire was sequenced with immunoSEQ multiplex PCR; TCRdb's copy has only in-frame clones and lacks some. The sample shows under 130,000 clones, about 80% of them seen only once. Material: PBMCs. Receptors were obtained from a man between 25 and 39 years old in good health and CMV-seronegative.

This clone was counted many times. This sequence joins TRBV7-8 and TRBJ2-1; 10 bases match TRBD1. This CDR3 spans 13 amino acids. The J segment lost 10 bases and the V segment lost 5 bases, leaving 5 bases of the junction unmatched. CDR1 is SGHVS, CDR2 FQNEAQ, per germline. CDR3 nucleotides: TGTGCCAGCAGCGAGGGGACAGGGGACGAGCAGTTCTTC. As protein: CASSEGTGDEQFF.

This clone is medium-sized (0.01 to 0.1%) by share. The rearrangement joins TRBV11-2 to TRBJ2-6, with D perhaps matching TRBD2 (6 bases). Germline-derived CDR1 and CDR2 are SGHAT and FQNNGV. The CDR3 loop spans 17 amino acids. The V and J ends lost 5 bases and 1 base respectively, with 15 bases between them. This CDR3 reads CASSPTGTVSGANVLTF. The CDR3 DNA follows: TGTGCCAGCAGCCCGACGGGGACTGTATCTGGGGCCAACGTCCTGACTTTC.

V and J are TRBV7-9 and TRBJ2-7, with D tentatively TRBD1 (5 bases). Trimming cost V 5 bases and J 2 bases, with 19 bases left between them. The CDR3 extends over 16 amino acids. Germline assignment: CDR1 SEHNR and CDR2 FQNEAQ (reference sequence). DNA for the CDR3: TGTGCCAGCAGCCCAGGGCGGTGGGTTTCGGCCTACGAGCAGTACTTC. Translation gives CASSPGRWVSAYEQYF.

The rearrangement links TRBV19 to TRBJ1-4; TRBD1 matches 8 bases. The germline CDR1 and CDR2 sequences are LNHDA and SQIVND (reference sequence). Unmatched junction bases numbered 4, after V lost 4 bases and J lost 6 bases. The CDR3 consists of 14 residues. As DNA, the CDR3 is TGTGCCAGTAGTACGGACAGGGAGGATGAAAAACTGTTTTTT. Translating it yields CASSTDREDEKLFF.

The V and J genes are TRBV6-5 and TRBJ1-2, with 8 bases fitting TRBD1. V shed 6 bases, J shed 7 bases, and the junction held 7 bases outside the gene matches. This CDR3 spans 13 amino acids. The germline CDR1 and CDR2 sequences are MNHEY and SVGAGI. The CDR3 loop reads CASREAGGGGYTF. The CDR3 nucleotides are TGTGCCAGCAGGGAGGCAGGGGGCGGTGGCTACACCTTC.

The chain carries TRBV15 and TRBJ2-1; 12 bases line up with TRBD1. The CDR3 has 17 amino acids. V lost 4 bases, J lost 6 bases, and 10 bases stayed unmatched. Germline V lookup: CDR1 LNHNV, CDR2 YYDKDF (reference sequence). CDR3: CATSTPNGTGGRNEQFF. CDR3 coding DNA: TGTGCCACCAGCACCCCAAACGGGACAGGGGGCCGCAATGAGCAGTTCTTC.

The genes are TRBV28 and TRBJ1-1; 10 bases fit TRBD1. CDR3 length: 14 residues. The germline V gene encodes CDR1 MDHEN and CDR2 SYDVKM. V lost 8 bases, J lost 4 bases, and 7 bases stayed unmatched. CDR3 nucleotides: TGTGCCAGCTTATTACGGGACAGGGGCACTGAAGCTTTCTTT. This sequence encodes CASLLRDRGTEAFF.

The V call is TRBV11-2, the J call TRBJ2-3; 9 bases fit TRBD1. The ends lost 4 bases at V and 2 bases at J; junction bases unmatched: 1. CDR3 length: 14 amino acids. Germline loops: CDR1 SGHAT, CDR2 FQNNGV. CDR3: CASSWTGDTDTQYF. The DNA for the CDR3 is TGTGCCAGCAGCTGGACAGGGGACACAGATACGCAGTATTTT.

In regard to this clone: At the DNA level, this CDR3 is encoded by other sequences in the same sample as well. The V and J genes are TRBV5-1 and TRBJ1-5; 11 nucleotides match TRBD1. The V gene's germline CDR1 is SGHRS and CDR2 YFSETQ. The CDR3 contains 15 residues. Trimming cost V 4 bases and J 4 bases; bases outside gene matches: 4. CDR3 residues: CASSLGTGGNQPQHF. CDR3 nucleotide sequence: TGCGCCAGCAGCCTAGGGACAGGGGGAAATCAGCCCCAGCATTTT.

The chain recombines TRBV4-1 with TRBJ1-1; TRBD1 agrees at 11 bases. Germline CDR1 is MGHRA and CDR2 is YSYEKL. This CDR3 spans 15 amino acids. Germline trimming cut 4 bases from V and 1 base from J; bases unmatched to any gene: 2. This CDR3 reads CASSLGTGGNTEAFF. CDR3 nucleotide sequence: TGCGCCAGCAGCCTAGGGACAGGGGGGAACACTGAAGCTTTCTTT.

In this sample, this clone turned up a few times. V and J are TRBV5-1 and TRBJ1-4; 11 bases are a match to TRBD1. The length of the CDR3 is 18 residues. The germline CDR1 and CDR2 sequences are SGHRS and YFSETQ. The V and J ends lost 4 bases and 5 bases, in that order; junction bases with no gene match: 13. For the CDR3, the DNA is TGCGCCAGCAGCCGGTCAGCGGCGCGGACAGGGGGCAATGAAAAACTGTTTTTT. Encoded protein: CASSRSAARTGGNEKLFF. Full variable domain (rest looked up from reference TRBV5-1 and TRBJ1-4): KAGVTQTPRYLIKTRGQQVTLSCSPISGHRSVSWYQQTPGQGLQFLFEYFSETQRNKGNFPGRFSGRQFSNSRSEMNVSTLELGDSALYLCASSRSAARTGGNEKLFFGSGTQLSVL.

V gene TRBV4-3 combines with J gene TRBJ2-3; D gene ambiguous. Trimming took 1 base from V and 6 from J, leaving 8 bases between them. Per germline, CDR1 LGHNA and CDR2 YSLEER. There are 13 residues in the CDR3. The CDR3 reads CASSQVVRDTQYF. The CDR3 nucleotides are TGCGCCAGCAGCCAAGTTGTGCGGGATACGCAGTATTTT.

The rearrangement links TRBV4-1 to TRBJ2-1, with TRBD2 matching 9 bases. CDR1 MGHRA and CDR2 YSYEKL come from the germline V gene. V gave up 1 base and J gave up 2 bases; unmatched junction bases: 15. This CDR3 has 20 amino acids. The CDR3 coding sequence is TGCGCCAGCAGCCAAGGAAATATGGGCGGTAGCGGGGGAACCTACAATGAGCAGTTCTTC. This sequence encodes CASSQGNMGGSGGTYNEQFF.

V gene TRBV29-1 combines with J gene TRBJ2-5, with TRBD2 matching over 9 bases. This CDR3 spans 17 amino acids. From germline, CDR1 is SQVTM and CDR2 ANQGSEA. J lost 5 bases, V lost 7 bases, and 20 bases had no gene match. CDR3 in DNA: TGCAGCGGGGAGGGAGCTAGCGGGAAACACAGCCTGGAGACCCAGTACTTC. Encoded protein: CSGEGASGKHSLETQYF.

This clone has more than one count but fewer than ten. This rearrangement joins TRBV19 to TRBJ2-1; tentative D call: TRBD1 (6 bases). V lost 1 base, J lost 10 bases, and 11 bases lay in between. CDR3 length: 13 amino acids. CDR1 LNHDA and CDR2 SQIVND come from the germline V gene (reference sequence). CDR3 in amino acids: CASSIGGQFEQFF. For the CDR3, the DNA is TGTGCCAGTAGTATAGGGGGGCAGTTCGAGCAGTTCTTC.

The J gene is TRBJ1-2, the V gene TRBV19; TRBD1 is a possible D gene (6 bases). CDR3 length: 15 amino acids. Germline CDR1 is LNHDA and CDR2 is SQIVND (reference sequence). V lost 5 bases and J lost 1, with 14 bases in between. This CDR3 reads CASSFQDSFNYGYTF. DNA of the CDR3: TGTGCCAGTAGTTTCCAGGACAGTTTTAACTATGGCTACACCTTC. The whole variable domain, remainder taken from reference TRBV19 and TRBJ1-2, is DGGITQSPKYLFRKEGQNVTLSCEQNLNHDAMYWYRQDPGQGLRLIYYSQIVNDFQKGDIAEGYSVSREKKESFPLTVTSAQKNPTAFYLCASSFQDSFNYGYTFGSGTRLTVV.

V usage is TRBV7-9 and J usage is TRBJ2-5, with TRBD1 as a possible D gene (5 bases). Germline CDR1 reads SEHNR; CDR2 reads FQNEAQ (reference sequence). The CDR3 has 15 residues. Trimming shortened V by 4 bases and J by 1 base, and 13 bases separated the two germline ends. The CDR3 region has the DNA TGTGCCAGCAGCTCCTTGGAAGGGGTCCAAGAGACCCAGTACTTC. Its translation: CASSSLEGVQETQYF.

Remarks on this clone: Other nucleotide sequences from this sample produce the same CDR3. This chain joins TRBV9 and TRBJ2-3; 10 positions match TRBD1. The V gene end was trimmed by 3 bases and the J gene end by 4 bases; junction bases not matched to a gene: 2. Germline V gene sequence: CDR1 SGDLS, CDR2 YYNGEE. The CDR3 loop spans 14 amino acids. CDR3 in DNA: TGTGCCAGCAGCGCGGGACAGGGGCCAGATACGCAGTATTTT. Its translation is CASSAGQGPDTQYF.

The CDR3 spells CASSFGGLGEKLFF. The CDR3 nucleotides are TGTGCCAGTAGTTTCGGGGGGCTAGGGGAAAAACTGTTTTTT. This chain connects TRBV19 to TRBJ1-4; the D gene is possibly TRBD1 (6 bases). CDR1 is LNHDA, CDR2 SQIVND, per germline (reference sequence). This CDR3 comprises 14 residues. Trimming removed 5 bases at V and 8 bases at J, with 15 bases between.

The gene calls are TRBV7-3 and TRBJ2-7, with 9 positions matching TRBD2. Germline CDR1 reads SGHTA; CDR2 reads FQGTGA. V lost 2 bases and J lost 1; bases outside the gene matches: 3. The CDR3 is 15 residues long. The CDR3 region has the DNA TGTGCCAGCAGCTTACGAGCGGGAGGTTCCTACGAGCAGTACTTC. Translating gives CASSLRAGGSYEQYF.

The V call is TRBV28, the J call TRBJ2-7; 8 bases agree with TRBD1. Germline CDR1 reads MDHEN; CDR2 reads SYDVKM. The junction had 6 bases not matched to a gene; V was cut back by 6 bases and J by 2 bases. This CDR3 region has 14 residues. The CDR3 DNA reads TGTGCCAGCAGCATTACGGACAGGGCCTACGAGCAGTACTTC. Its translation: CASSITDRAYEQYF.

The rearrangement uses TRBV5-1 and TRBJ2-3; D is unresolved. Germline V lookup: CDR1 SGHRS, CDR2 YFSETQ. With 0 bases removed from V and 2 bases from J, the gap between germline ends came to 4 bases. This CDR3 is 13 amino acids long. CDR3 protein: CASSLEATDTQYF. In DNA, the CDR3 is TGCGCCAGCAGCTTGGAAGCCACAGATACGCAGTATTTT. Full variable domain (remainder filled in from reference TRBV5-1 and TRBJ2-3): KAGVTQTPRYLIKTRGQQVTLSCSPISGHRSVSWYQQTPGQGLQFLFEYFSETQRNKGNFPGRFSGRQFSNSRSEMNVSTLELGDSALYLCASSLEATDTQYFGPGTRLTVL.

This clone has just a few counts. The chain couples TRBV6-5 to TRBJ2-7; 9 nucleotides agree with TRBD1. This CDR3 region has 14 residues. After removal of 2 bases from V and 6 bases from J, the junction contained 5 bases not matched to a gene. Germline V lookup: CDR1 MNHEY, CDR2 SVGAGI. CDR3 protein: CASSYPGQGSEQYF. The CDR3 bases are TGTGCCAGCAGTTACCCGGGACAGGGAAGCGAGCAGTACTTC.

The V and J genes are TRBV21-1 and TRBJ1-4. TRBV21-1 is designated a pseudogene. The CDR3 loop spans 15 amino acids. CDR3 sequence (DNA): TGTGCCAGCAGCAAAAAAAGGGCTCGGGAAGAAAAACTGTTTTTT. Amino acid sequence: CASSKKRAREEKLFF.

V and J are TRBV14 and TRBJ2-1; D might be TRBD1 (5 bases). Germline lookup yields CDR1 SGHDN and CDR2 FVKESK. CDR3 size: 16 residues. Deletions cut 0 bases from V and 4 bases from J, with 13 bases between. CDR3 DNA sequence: TGTGCCAGCAGCCAAGATCTTGGGGCCCTGTACAATGAGCAGTTCTTC. It translates to CASSQDLGALYNEQFF.

This clone was observed a few times. J is TRBJ1-4 and V is TRBV29-1, with a tentative D call TRBD1 (5 bases). Germline V gene lookup returns CDR1 SQVTM and CDR2 ANQGSEA. The V end was cut by 5 bases, the J end by 0 bases, with 13 bases between. CDR3 length: 15 residues. CDR3 DNA sequence: TGCAGCGTTTCGACCACAGGAGCAACTAATGAAAAACTGTTTTTT. Its protein product is CSVSTTGATNEKLFF.

The chain has TRBV5-1 and TRBJ2-3; 9 bases are shared with TRBD1. Germline trimming cut 4 bases from V and 4 bases from J; bases unmatched to any gene: 7. The CDR3 has 15 residues. Germline CDR1 reads SGHRS; CDR2 reads YFSETQ. CDR3 region: CASSLGQGSADTQYF. The CDR3 region has the DNA TGCGCCAGCAGCCTGGGACAGGGTAGCGCAGATACGCAGTATTTT.